These T cell receptor beta chains were read from a single sample in a study of cytomegalovirus exposure and HLA in healthy donors. Assay used: immunoSEQ multiplex PCR; TCRdb lists only in-frame clones, some missing. This sample has over 150,000 clones, with around 74% found just once. The source material was PBMCs. These receptor sequences come from a man aged 18 to 30 in good health and CMV-seronegative. CDR3s include the opening cysteine and the closing phenylalanine or tryptophan. The order of the fields is V gene, J gene, D gene, clone size, CDR3 DNA, CDR3 protein. D genes are given only for firm matches. Size tells how often a clone was seen (once, few, many) or the class of an expanded clone, and some rows leave it out.

TRBV4-2	TRBJ1-4	-	-	TGTGCCAGCAGCCTGGGGACTTCGGGACTGTTTTTT	CASSLGTSGLFF
TRBV7-9	TRBJ2-3	TRBD1	-	TGTGCCAGCAGCGAAGGGACAGGGGTGTTAGATACGCAGTATTTT	CASSEGTGVLDTQYF
TRBV29-1	TRBJ1-2	TRBD1	-	TGCAGCGTTGATAAGGACAGGCCTCTCTACTATGGCTACACCTTC	CSVDKDRPLYYGYTF
TRBV7-9	TRBJ1-2	-	-	TGTGCCAGCAGCCCCGCAGCGCGGGGGTACTATGGCTACACCTTC	CASSPAARGYYGYTF
TRBV27	TRBJ2-1	-	few	TGTGCCAGCAAACCTCAACAAAAGTACAATGAGCAGTTCTTC	CASKPQQKYNEQFF
TRBV6-5	TRBJ1-5	-	few	TGTGCCAGCAGCCCGAGGCAGGGCAGTAATCAGCCCCAGCATTTT	CASSPRQGSNQPQHF
TRBV4-2	TRBJ1-3	-	-	TGTGCCAGCAGCCAAGGGCAGGGATGGGACACCATATATTTT	CASSQGQGWDTIYF
TRBV7-6	TRBJ1-1	TRBD1	-	TGTGCCAGCAGTCCAGGGGGGTACACTGAAGCTTTCTTT	CASSPGGYTEAFF
TRBV2	TRBJ1-5	TRBD1	-	TGTGCCAGCAGGCCCGGGACAGGGGGAAAGCCCCAGCATTTT	CASRPGTGGKPQHF
TRBV6-5	TRBJ2-7	TRBD2	-	TGTGCCAGCCGGCGGGGGAGTCGGTACGAGCAGTACTTC	CASRRGSRYEQYF
TRBV13	TRBJ2-7	-	-	TGTGCCAGCAGTTCACACTACGAGCAGTACTTC	CASSSHYEQYF